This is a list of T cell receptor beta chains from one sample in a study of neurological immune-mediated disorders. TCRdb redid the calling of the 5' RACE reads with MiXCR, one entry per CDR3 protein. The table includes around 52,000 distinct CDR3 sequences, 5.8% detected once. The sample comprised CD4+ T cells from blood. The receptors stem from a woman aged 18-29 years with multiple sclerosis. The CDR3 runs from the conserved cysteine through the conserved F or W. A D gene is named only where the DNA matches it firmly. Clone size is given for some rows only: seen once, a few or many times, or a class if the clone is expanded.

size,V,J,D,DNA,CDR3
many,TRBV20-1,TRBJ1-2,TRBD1,TGCAGTGCCTTAACCGGGACAGGGGGAGCTGACACCTTC,CSALTGTGGADTF
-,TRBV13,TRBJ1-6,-,TGTGCCAGCAGTCTATCGTCGGGATCCCACTATAATTCACCCCTCCACTTT,CASSLSSGSHYNSPLHF
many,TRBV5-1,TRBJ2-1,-,TGCGCCAGCAGCCCCGGGGGCGGGCTACGCTCCTACAATGAGCAGTTCTTC,CASSPGGGLRSYNEQFF
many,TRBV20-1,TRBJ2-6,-,TGCAGTGCAACCGCTGCTAGCTTTGGGGCCAACGTCCTGACTTTC,CSATAASFGANVLTF
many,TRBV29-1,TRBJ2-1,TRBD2,TGCAGCGCTGAAGGGACGGGAGGAAATGAGCAGTTCTTC,CSAEGTGGNEQFF
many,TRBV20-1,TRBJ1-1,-,TGCAGTGCTCCCCGGACAGAGAACACTGAAGCTTTCTTT,CSAPRTENTEAFF
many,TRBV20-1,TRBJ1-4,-,TGCAGTGCTAGAGATCTGGGGACTAATGAAAAACTGTTTTTT,CSARDLGTNEKLFF
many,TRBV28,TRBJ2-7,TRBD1,TGTGCCAGCAGCCAAGGACAGGGGGGCCACGAGCAGTACTTC,CASSQGQGGHEQYF
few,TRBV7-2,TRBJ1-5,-,TGTGCCAGCAGCTTAGTAGGCAGTGGGGGCCCGGGTCCCCAGCATTTT,CASSLVGSGGPGPQHF
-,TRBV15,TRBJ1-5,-,TGTGCCACCAGCAGGGCCATGAACGCGGGAAATCAGTCCCAGCATTTT,CATSRAMNAGNQSQHF
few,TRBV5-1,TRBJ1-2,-,TGCGCCAGCAGCAACCTACAGGAATACTATGGCTACACCTTC,CASSNLQEYYGYTF
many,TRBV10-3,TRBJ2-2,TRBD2,TGTGCCATCAGCACTAGCGGGAGGAACACCGGGGAGCTGTTTTTT,CAISTSGRNTGELFF
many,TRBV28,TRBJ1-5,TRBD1,TGTGCCAGCAGTCTCTCACAGGGGTATAGCAATCAGCCCCAGCATTTT,CASSLSQGYSNQPQHF
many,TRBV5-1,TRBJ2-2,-,TGCGCCAGCAGCTTGGCGGGCGCGAACACCGGGGAGCTGTTTTTT,CASSLAGANTGELFF
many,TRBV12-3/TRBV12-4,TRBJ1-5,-,TGTGCCAGCAATTTCGGACAGAACAATCAGCCCCAGCATTTT,CASNFGQNNQPQHF
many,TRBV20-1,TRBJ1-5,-,TGCAGTGCTAGTCTGCTAGGTCAGCCCCAGCATTTT,CSASLLGQPQHF
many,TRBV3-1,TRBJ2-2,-,TGTGCCAGCAGCGTACAGGGTAGCACCGGGGAGCTGTTTTTT,CASSVQGSTGELFF
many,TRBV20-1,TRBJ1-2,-,TGCAGCGGAGGGGGGGTCTATGGCTACACCTTC,CSGGGVYGYTF
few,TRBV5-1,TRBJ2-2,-,TGCGCCAGCAGCTTGGAGGGGTTGTCCGGGGAGCTGTTTTTT,CASSLEGLSGELFF
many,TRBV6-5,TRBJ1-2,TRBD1,TGTGCCAGCAGCTCGTTAGACAGGGGTGAAGGCTACACCTTC,CASSSLDRGEGYTF
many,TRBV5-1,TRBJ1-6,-,TGCGCCAGCAGCGACATTTCTAATTCACCCCTCCACTTT,CASSDISNSPLHF
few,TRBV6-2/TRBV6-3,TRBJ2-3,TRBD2,TGTGCCAGCCGAGGACTAGCGGGGACAGATACGCAGTATTTT,CASRGLAGTDTQYF
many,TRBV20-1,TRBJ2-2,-,TGCAGTGTCAGACCTGGGGTGGTAGGCGGGGAGCTGTTTTTT,CSVRPGVVGGELFF
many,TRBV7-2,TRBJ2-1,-,TGTGCCAGCAGCTTAGTATGGGTCGCGGGAAATGAGCAGTTCTTC,CASSLVWVAGNEQFF